This TCR beta chain was observed in a study of blood T cell repertoires in COVID-19. Study information: The United States, Italy and Spain were the sources of the acute and convalescent COVID-19 samples. T cells, B-cell-depleted T cells, or PBMCs provided the cDNA or gDNA that served as material.

Study processing details: Amplifying reference gene primers gave estimates of nucleated cell counts. TCRdb keeps only in-frame clones here, not all; method: immunoSEQ multiplex PCR. That table supplies the V and J calls and clone size; D and trimming were determined from the DNA. The table records some 150,000 clones, almost 90% of them present only once. Germline V gives CDR1 MDHEN, CDR2 SYDVKM. This CDR3 comprises 14 residues. V lost 2 bases and J lost 12, with 20 bases in between. The chain combines TRBV28 with TRBJ2-7; possibly TRBD2 for D (6 bases). Sequenced input: peripheral blood. This TCR was recovered from a woman aged 60-75 years with acute or convalescent COVID-19. DNA of the CDR3: TGTGCCAGCAGTTTAGTCGAGGAGGGATCTCGTATGTACTTC. Its protein product is CASSLVEEGSRMYF.